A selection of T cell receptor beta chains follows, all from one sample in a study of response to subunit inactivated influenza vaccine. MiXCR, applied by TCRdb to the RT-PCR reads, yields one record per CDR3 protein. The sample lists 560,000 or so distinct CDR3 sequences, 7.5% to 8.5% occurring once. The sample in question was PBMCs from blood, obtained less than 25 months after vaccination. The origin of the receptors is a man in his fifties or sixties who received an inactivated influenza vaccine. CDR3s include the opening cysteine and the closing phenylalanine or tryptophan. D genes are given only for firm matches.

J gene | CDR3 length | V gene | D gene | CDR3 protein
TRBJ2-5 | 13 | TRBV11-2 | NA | CASSLGYPETQYF
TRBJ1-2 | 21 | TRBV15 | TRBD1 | CATSRGGEGPLRGLANYGYTF
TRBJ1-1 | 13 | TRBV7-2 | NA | CASSSHPDREAFF
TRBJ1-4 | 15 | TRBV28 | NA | CASSLGGRRNEKLFF
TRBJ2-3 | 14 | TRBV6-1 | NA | CASKGGAGTDTQYF
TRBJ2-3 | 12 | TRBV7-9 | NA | CASVTSTDTQYF
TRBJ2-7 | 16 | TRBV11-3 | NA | CASSLVSNRVSYEQYF
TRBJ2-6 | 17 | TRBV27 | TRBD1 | CASSLYQGASGANVLTF
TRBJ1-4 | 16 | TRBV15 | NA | CATSRDRVGPNEKLFF
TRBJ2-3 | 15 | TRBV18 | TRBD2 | CASSPGGLDTDTQYF
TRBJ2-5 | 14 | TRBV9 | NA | CASSSRDTQETQYF
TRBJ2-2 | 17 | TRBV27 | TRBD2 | CASSLIGAGAHTGELFF
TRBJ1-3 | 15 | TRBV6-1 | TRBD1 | CASRSTGGTGNTIYF
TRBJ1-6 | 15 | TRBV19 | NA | CASSISFQGNSPLHF
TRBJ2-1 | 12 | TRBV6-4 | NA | CASTKGQIGQFF
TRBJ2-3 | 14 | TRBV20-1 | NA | CSALTPDSSDTQYF
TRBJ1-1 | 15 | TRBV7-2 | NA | CASSPQGRANTEAFF
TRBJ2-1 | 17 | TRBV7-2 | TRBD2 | CASSLAHLAGGYNEQFF
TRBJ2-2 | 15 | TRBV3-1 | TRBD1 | CASSLRQGYTGELFF
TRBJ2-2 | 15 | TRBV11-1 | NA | CASSLRTANTGELFF
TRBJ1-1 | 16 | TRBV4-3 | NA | CASSQVFRETNTEAFF
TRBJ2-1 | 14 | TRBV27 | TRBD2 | CASSVGLAGLEQFF
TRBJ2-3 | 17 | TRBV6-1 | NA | CASSPIREVSGTDTQYF
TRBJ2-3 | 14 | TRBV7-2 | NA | CASSLARPTDTQYF
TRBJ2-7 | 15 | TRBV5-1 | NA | CASSLDAAGDYEQYF
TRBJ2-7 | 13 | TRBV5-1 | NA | CASSLGTGYEQYF
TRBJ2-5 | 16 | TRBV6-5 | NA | CASSYWDPSEGETQYF
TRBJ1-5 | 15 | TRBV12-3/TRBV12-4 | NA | CASSLSGNSNQPQHF
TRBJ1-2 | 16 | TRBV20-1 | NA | CSASHLGQGGDYGYTF
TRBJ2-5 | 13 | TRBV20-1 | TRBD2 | CSASSGSFGTQYF
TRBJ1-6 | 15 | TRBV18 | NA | CASSPTWTDNSPLHF
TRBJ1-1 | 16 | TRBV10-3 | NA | CAISEGAGDMNTEAFF
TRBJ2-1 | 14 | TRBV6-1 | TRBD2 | CASRASGSYNEQFF
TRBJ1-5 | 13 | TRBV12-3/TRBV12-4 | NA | CASSRETPSPSHF
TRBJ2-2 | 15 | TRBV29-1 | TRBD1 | CSAQRGTGSTGELFF
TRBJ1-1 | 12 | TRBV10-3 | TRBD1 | CAVRGTGNEAFF
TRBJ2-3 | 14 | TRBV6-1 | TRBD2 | CASPAGGGTDTQYF
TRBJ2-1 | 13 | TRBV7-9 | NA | CASSHIGGPEQFF
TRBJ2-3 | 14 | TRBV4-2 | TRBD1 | CASSQTGKGDTQYF
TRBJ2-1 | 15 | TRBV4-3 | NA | CASSQDIMRGGEQFF
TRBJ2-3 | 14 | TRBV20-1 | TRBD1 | CSAEDRGRLDTQYF
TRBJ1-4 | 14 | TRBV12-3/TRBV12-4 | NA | CASSFQGRNEKLFF